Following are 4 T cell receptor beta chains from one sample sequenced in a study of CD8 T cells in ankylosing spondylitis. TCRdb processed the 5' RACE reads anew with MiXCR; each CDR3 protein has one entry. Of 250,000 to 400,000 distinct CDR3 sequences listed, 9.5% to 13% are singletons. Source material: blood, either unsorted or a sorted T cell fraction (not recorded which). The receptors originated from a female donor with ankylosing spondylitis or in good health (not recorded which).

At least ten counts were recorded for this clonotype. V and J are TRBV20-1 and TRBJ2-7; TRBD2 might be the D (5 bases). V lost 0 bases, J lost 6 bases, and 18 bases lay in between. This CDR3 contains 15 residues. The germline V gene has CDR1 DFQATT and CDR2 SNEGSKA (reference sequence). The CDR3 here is CSARDDSAGWREQYF. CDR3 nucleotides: TGCAGTGCTAGAGATGATAGCGCGGGTTGGCGCGAGCAGTACTTC.

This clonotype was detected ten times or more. CDR3 DNA: TGTGCCAGCAGTTTAGGGCTAGCGGGGAGCTACGAGCAGTACTTC. It encodes CASSLGLAGSYEQYF. The chain recombines TRBV28 with TRBJ2-7, with TRBD2 identical over 9 bases. V shed 2 bases and J 3 bases; nucleotides not matched to a gene: 5. The V gene's germline CDR1 is MDHEN and CDR2 SYDVKM. The CDR3 is 15 amino acids.

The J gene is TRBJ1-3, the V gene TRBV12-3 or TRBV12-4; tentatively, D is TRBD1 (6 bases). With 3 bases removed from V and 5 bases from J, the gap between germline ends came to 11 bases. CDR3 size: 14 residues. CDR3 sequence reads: CASSFGGGRNTIYF. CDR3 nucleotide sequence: TGTGCCAGCAGTTTTGGCGGGGGCCGAAACACCATATATTTT.

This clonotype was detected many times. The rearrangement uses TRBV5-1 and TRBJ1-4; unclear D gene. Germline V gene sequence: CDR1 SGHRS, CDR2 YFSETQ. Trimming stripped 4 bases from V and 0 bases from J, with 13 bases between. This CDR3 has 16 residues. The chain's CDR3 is CASSPRSGATNEKLFF. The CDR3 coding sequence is TGCGCCAGCAGCCCCCGATCGGGAGCAACTAATGAAAAACTGTTTTTT. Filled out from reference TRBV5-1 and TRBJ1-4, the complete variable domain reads KAGVTQTPRYLIKTRGQQVTLSCSPISGHRSVSWYQQTPGQGLQFLFEYFSETQRNKGNFPGRFSGRQFSNSRSEMNVSTLELGDSALYLCASSPRSGATNEKLFFGSGTQLSVL.